The rows below give T cell receptor beta chains drawn from one sample of a study of vaccination and CD4 T cells after COVID-19. TCRdb recomputed calls from the PCR reads with MiXCR, one row per CDR3 protein. The sample yields around 10,000 distinct CDR3 sequences, less than 55% seen once. Their cognate antigens are unknown. Sequencing was done on a sample of CD4+ T cells from blood, cultured in vitro. All receptors derive from a human donor who had recovered from COVID-19. The CDR3 runs from the conserved cysteine through the conserved F or W. Fields, in order: clone size, D gene, V gene, J gene, CDR3 length, CDR3 protein, CDR3 DNA. A D gene is named only where the DNA matches it firmly. For some rows the clone size is stated as once, few or many, or as a class when expanded; others skip it.

clone_size: NA
d_call: NA
v_call: TRBV10-3
j_call: TRBJ1-2
cdr3_length: 12
cdr3_aa: CASTRGEDGYTF
cdr3_nt: TGTGCCTCAACAAGGGGCGAGGATGGCTACACCTTC

clone_size: NA
d_call: TRBD2
v_call: TRBV6-1
j_call: TRBJ2-2
cdr3_length: 18
cdr3_aa: CASRARLAGLSNTGELFF
cdr3_nt: TGTGCCAGCAGAGCAAGACTAGCAGGGCTTTCGAACACCGGGGAGCTGTTTTTT

clone_size: few
d_call: NA
v_call: TRBV5-1
j_call: TRBJ1-2
cdr3_length: 16
cdr3_aa: CASSSQTTGPTAGYTF
cdr3_nt: TGCGCCAGCAGCTCCCAAACTACAGGACCAACAGCTGGCTACACCTTC

clone_size: few
d_call: TRBD2
v_call: TRBV5-6
j_call: TRBJ2-1
cdr3_length: 16
cdr3_aa: CASSPGRGGTYNEQFF
cdr3_nt: TGTGCCAGCAGCCCGGGTCGGGGGGGCACCTACAATGAGCAGTTCTTC

clone_size: few
d_call: NA
v_call: TRBV12-3/TRBV12-4
j_call: TRBJ1-5
cdr3_length: 14
cdr3_aa: CASSLGEANQPQHF
cdr3_nt: TGTGCCAGCAGTTTGGGGGAAGCCAATCAGCCCCAGCATTTT

clone_size: NA
d_call: NA
v_call: TRBV21-1
j_call: TRBJ1-2
cdr3_length: 15
cdr3_aa: CASSSGQPPPYGYTF
cdr3_nt: TGTGCCAGCAGCTCTGGACAGCCACCCCCTTATGGCTACACCTTC

clone_size: NA
d_call: NA
v_call: TRBV6-5
j_call: TRBJ2-2
cdr3_length: 17
cdr3_aa: CASSYSLPRAFSGELFF
cdr3_nt: TGTGCCAGCAGTTACTCGTTACCCCGGGCCTTCTCCGGGGAGCTGTTTTTT

clone_size: NA
d_call: TRBD1
v_call: TRBV19
j_call: TRBJ2-2
cdr3_length: 18
cdr3_aa: CASSIASVGQGNTGELFF
cdr3_nt: TGTGCCAGTAGTATAGCCTCGGTCGGACAGGGAAACACCGGGGAGCTGTTTTTT

clone_size: few
d_call: NA
v_call: TRBV6-5
j_call: TRBJ1-2
cdr3_length: 17
cdr3_aa: CASSYLADRQGDYGYTF
cdr3_nt: TGTGCCAGCAGTTACTTAGCGGACCGGCAGGGCGACTATGGCTACACCTTC

clone_size: NA
d_call: TRBD1
v_call: TRBV6-1
j_call: TRBJ1-1
cdr3_length: 15
cdr3_aa: CASRGGEGANTEAFF
cdr3_nt: TGTGCCAGCAGGGGGGGTGAGGGGGCGAACACTGAAGCTTTCTTT

clone_size: NA
d_call: NA
v_call: TRBV6-1
j_call: TRBJ2-3
cdr3_length: 16
cdr3_aa: CASSPSGGQHTDTQYF
cdr3_nt: TGTGCCAGCAGTCCAAGCGGGGGACAGCACACAGATACGCAGTATTTT

clone_size: NA
d_call: TRBD2
v_call: TRBV27
j_call: TRBJ2-3
cdr3_length: 17
cdr3_aa: CASRLKAGGSGTDTQYF
cdr3_nt: TGTGCCAGCAGACTCAAAGCGGGGGGGTCGGGCACAGATACGCAGTATTTT

clone_size: NA
d_call: NA
v_call: TRBV20-1
j_call: TRBJ2-3
cdr3_length: 13
cdr3_aa: CSARDVGSDTQYF
cdr3_nt: TGCAGTGCTAGAGATGTGGGTTCAGATACGCAGTATTTT

clone_size: NA
d_call: TRBD1
v_call: TRBV7-9
j_call: TRBJ1-1
cdr3_length: 15
cdr3_aa: CASSYLQGVNTEAFF
cdr3_nt: TGTGCCAGCAGCTACCTACAGGGGGTGAACACTGAAGCTTTCTTT

clone_size: NA
d_call: TRBD1
v_call: TRBV20-1
j_call: TRBJ1-1
cdr3_length: 15
cdr3_aa: CSAPLRTGLDTEAFF
cdr3_nt: TGCAGTGCTCCACTAAGGACAGGACTCGATACTGAAGCTTTCTTT

clone_size: NA
d_call: NA
v_call: TRBV30
j_call: TRBJ2-1
cdr3_length: 13
cdr3_aa: CARRDDSYNEQFF
cdr3_nt: TGTGCCCGCCGGGACGACTCCTACAATGAGCAGTTCTTC

clone_size: NA
d_call: TRBD1
v_call: TRBV4-3
j_call: TRBJ2-2
cdr3_length: 14
cdr3_aa: CASSHGQGNGELFF
cdr3_nt: TGCGCCAGCAGCCATGGACAGGGCAACGGGGAGCTGTTTTTT

clone_size: NA
d_call: NA
v_call: TRBV20-1
j_call: TRBJ1-1
cdr3_length: 14
cdr3_aa: CSASRLQVNTEAFF
cdr3_nt: TGCAGTGCTAGCCGCCTACAAGTAAACACTGAAGCTTTCTTT

clone_size: NA
d_call: TRBD1
v_call: TRBV19
j_call: TRBJ2-3
cdr3_length: 17
cdr3_aa: CASSFSSTGGTTDTQYF
cdr3_nt: TGTGCCAGTAGTTTCTCATCCACAGGGGGCACGACAGATACGCAGTATTTT

clone_size: NA
d_call: TRBD2
v_call: TRBV4-1
j_call: TRBJ2-2
cdr3_length: 13
cdr3_aa: CASSQDRGLGLFF
cdr3_nt: TGCGCCAGCAGCCAAGATCGAGGACTAGGACTGTTTTTT

clone_size: NA
d_call: NA
v_call: TRBV20-1
j_call: TRBJ1-1
cdr3_length: 14
cdr3_aa: CSAARGVANTEAFF
cdr3_nt: TGCAGTGCTGCCCGGGGGGTAGCGAACACTGAAGCTTTCTTT

clone_size: few
d_call: NA
v_call: TRBV6-2/TRBV6-3
j_call: TRBJ1-5
cdr3_length: 16
cdr3_aa: CASSYLGTSSNQPQHF
cdr3_nt: TGTGCCAGCAGTTACCTGGGGACCTCTAGCAATCAGCCCCAGCATTTT

clone_size: few
d_call: NA
v_call: TRBV6-1
j_call: TRBJ2-6
cdr3_length: 18
cdr3_aa: CASSEPGGGLSGANVLTF
cdr3_nt: TGTGCCAGCAGTGAACCGGGCGGGGGCCTCTCTGGGGCCAACGTCCTGACTTTC

clone_size: few
d_call: TRBD1
v_call: TRBV6-5
j_call: TRBJ2-2
cdr3_length: 14
cdr3_aa: CASSYKGAHGELFF
cdr3_nt: TGTGCCAGCAGTTACAAGGGGGCGCACGGGGAGCTGTTTTTT

clone_size: NA
d_call: TRBD1
v_call: TRBV2
j_call: TRBJ1-4
cdr3_length: 13
cdr3_aa: CASRGQGNEKLFF
cdr3_nt: TGTGCCAGCAGGGGACAGGGAAATGAAAAACTGTTTTTT

clone_size: once
d_call: TRBD1
v_call: TRBV3-1
j_call: TRBJ1-5
cdr3_length: 14
cdr3_aa: CASSKGTGGQPQHF
cdr3_nt: TGTGCCAGCAGCAAAGGGACAGGGGGTCAGCCCCAGCATTTT

clone_size: NA
d_call: NA
v_call: TRBV15
j_call: TRBJ1-2
cdr3_length: 15
cdr3_aa: CATSRDKGPGGGYTF
cdr3_nt: TGTGCCACCAGCAGAGATAAGGGGCCAGGTGGTGGCTACACCTTC

clone_size: once
d_call: TRBD1
v_call: TRBV10-1
j_call: TRBJ2-7
cdr3_length: 12
cdr3_aa: CASSDPGQGWAF
cdr3_nt: TGCGCCAGCAGTGATCCGGGACAGGGATGGGCCTTC

clone_size: NA
d_call: NA
v_call: TRBV7-9
j_call: TRBJ1-2
cdr3_length: 13
cdr3_aa: CASSFVNGDGYTF
cdr3_nt: TGTGCCAGCAGCTTCGTTAATGGGGATGGCTACACCTTC

clone_size: few
d_call: TRBD1
v_call: TRBV7-9
j_call: TRBJ1-6
cdr3_length: 12
cdr3_aa: CASSLTGGPLHF
cdr3_nt: TGTGCCAGCAGCCTGACAGGGGGACCCCTCCACTTT

clone_size: NA
d_call: NA
v_call: TRBV29-1
j_call: TRBJ1-4
cdr3_length: 14
cdr3_aa: CSVARSTTNEKLFF
cdr3_nt: TGCAGCGTTGCGAGGTCAACAACTAATGAAAAACTGTTTTTT